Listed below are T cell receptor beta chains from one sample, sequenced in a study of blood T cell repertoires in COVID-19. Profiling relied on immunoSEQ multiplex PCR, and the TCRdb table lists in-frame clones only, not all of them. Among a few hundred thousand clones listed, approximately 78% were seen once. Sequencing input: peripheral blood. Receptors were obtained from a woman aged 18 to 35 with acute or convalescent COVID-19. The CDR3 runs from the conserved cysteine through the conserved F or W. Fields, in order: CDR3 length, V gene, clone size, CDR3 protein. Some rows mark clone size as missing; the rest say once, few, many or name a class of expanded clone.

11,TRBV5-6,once,CASSLAGKLFF
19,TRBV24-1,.,CATSDLRGPGQGVSPEQFF
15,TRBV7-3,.,CASSPLGLNTGELFF
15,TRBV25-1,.,CASRGSGQFKNIQYF
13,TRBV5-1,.,CASSSQGNYGYTF
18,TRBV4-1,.,CASSQDAGGIYSNQPQHF
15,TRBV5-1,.,CASSLVLADQETQYF
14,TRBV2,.,CASSWDRLGEGYTF
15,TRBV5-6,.,CASTSGRFLAYEQYF
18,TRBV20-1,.,CSASYPLATSGFYNEQFF
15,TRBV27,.,CASSYGGPGGNTIYF
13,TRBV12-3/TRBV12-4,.,CASSLQGARGAFF
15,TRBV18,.,CASSPGTGPSYEQYF
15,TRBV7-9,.,CASSQRWGGNQPQHF
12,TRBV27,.,CASSPRGGEQFF
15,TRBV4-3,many,CASSQDFGGGETQYF
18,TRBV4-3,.,CASSQGAGLAGARNEQFF
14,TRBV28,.,CASTNGQNTDTQYF
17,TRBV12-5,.,CASGLVRGLAGSYEQYF
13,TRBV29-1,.,CSAEYRENEKLFF
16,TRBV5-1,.,CASSLRPSGVNTEAFF
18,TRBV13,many,CASSLTPPGLAINYEQYF
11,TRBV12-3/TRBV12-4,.,CASSSRLEQYF
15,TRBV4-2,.,CASSPRDSLGNTIYF
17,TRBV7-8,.,CASTFGLRGEKNEKLFF
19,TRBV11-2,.,CASSLVSKRDPLHTGELFF
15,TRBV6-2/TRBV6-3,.,CASSYHGQGAREQYF
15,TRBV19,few,CASSTSGTGKSPLHF
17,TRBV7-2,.,CASSSGLGMSSYNEQFF
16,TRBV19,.,CASSIDHGFLPDTQYF
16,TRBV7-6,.,CASSLGGRASYNEQFF
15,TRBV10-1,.,CASSGGSGSGETQYF
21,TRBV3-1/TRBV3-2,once,CASSPRKRRGTARESSYEQYF
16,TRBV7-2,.,CASSVDRDRGITEAFF
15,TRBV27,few,CASSLSPLGPYEQYF
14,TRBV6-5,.,CASSSSFSGVEQYF
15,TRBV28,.,CASTRFSGRSYEQYF
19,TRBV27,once,CASSRPPAGLRDSTDTQYF
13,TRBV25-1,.,CASSERAGGEQFF
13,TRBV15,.,CATTRDRDNEQFF
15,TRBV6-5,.,CASSYDFRDRDGYTF
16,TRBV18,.,CASSPLAGTGNYGYTF